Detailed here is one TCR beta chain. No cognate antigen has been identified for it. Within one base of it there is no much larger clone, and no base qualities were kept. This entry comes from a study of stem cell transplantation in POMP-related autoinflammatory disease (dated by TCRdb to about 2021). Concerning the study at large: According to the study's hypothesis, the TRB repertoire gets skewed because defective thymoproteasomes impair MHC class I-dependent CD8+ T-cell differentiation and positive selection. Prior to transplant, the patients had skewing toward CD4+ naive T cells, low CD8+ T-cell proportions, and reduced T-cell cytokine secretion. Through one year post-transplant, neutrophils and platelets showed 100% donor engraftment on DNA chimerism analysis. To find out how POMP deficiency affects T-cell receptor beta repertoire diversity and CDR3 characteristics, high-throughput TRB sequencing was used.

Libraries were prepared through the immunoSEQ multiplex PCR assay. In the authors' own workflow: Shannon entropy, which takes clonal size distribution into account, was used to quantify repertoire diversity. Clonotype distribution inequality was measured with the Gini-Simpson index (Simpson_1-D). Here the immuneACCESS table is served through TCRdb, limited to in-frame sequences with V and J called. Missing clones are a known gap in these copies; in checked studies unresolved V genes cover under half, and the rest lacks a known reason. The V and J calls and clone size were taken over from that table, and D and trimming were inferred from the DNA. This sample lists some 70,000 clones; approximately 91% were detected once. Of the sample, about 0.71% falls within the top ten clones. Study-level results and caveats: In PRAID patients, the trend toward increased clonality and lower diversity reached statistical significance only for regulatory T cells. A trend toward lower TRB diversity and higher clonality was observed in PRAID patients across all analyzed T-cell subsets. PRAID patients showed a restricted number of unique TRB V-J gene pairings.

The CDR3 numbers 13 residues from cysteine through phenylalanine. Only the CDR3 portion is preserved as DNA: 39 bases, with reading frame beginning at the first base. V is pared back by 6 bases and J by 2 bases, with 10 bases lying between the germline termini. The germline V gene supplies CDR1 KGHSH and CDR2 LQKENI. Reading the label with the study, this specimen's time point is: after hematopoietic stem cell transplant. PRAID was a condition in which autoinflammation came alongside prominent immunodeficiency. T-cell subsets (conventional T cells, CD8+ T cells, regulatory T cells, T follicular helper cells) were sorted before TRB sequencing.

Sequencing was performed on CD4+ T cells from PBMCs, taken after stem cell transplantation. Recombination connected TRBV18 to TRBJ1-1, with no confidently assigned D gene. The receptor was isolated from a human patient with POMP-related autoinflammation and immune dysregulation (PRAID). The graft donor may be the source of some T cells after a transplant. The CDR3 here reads CASSEQRNTEAFF. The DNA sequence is TGTGCCAGCTCGGAACAGAGAAACACTGAAGCTTTCTTT.